The clone carrying this T cell receptor (beta chain) turned up a few times. Because the CDR3's place on the DNA is in doubt, the DNA is left out and the CDR3 is given as listed by TCRdb. With a J-beta primer mix and a sample-barcoded 5' primer, a second PCR ran 7 to 11 cycles. MiXCR, run by TCRdb on the 5' RACE reads, gives a single entry per CDR3 protein. The table lists about 770,000 distinct CDR3 sequences, approximately 44% of them singletons. These data come from a study of blood T cells in healthy people across ages. The CDR3 comprises 13 residues, both ends counted. Germline V gives CDR1 MNHEY, CDR2 SVGAGI.

The TCR was taken from a man between 60 and 70 years old in good health. J is TRBJ2-1 and V is TRBV6-5; the table's D call TRBD1 went unverified against the DNA. The sequencing input was blood. The CDR3 reads CASSSSPIIQQFF.